This T cell receptor (beta chain) was profiled in a study of cytomegalovirus exposure and HLA in healthy donors (dated by TCRdb to about 2017). Regarding the study in general: An earlier analysis of roughly 630 of the donors reported roughly 300 Gb of sequence data and more than 90 million unique TCR beta sequences from about 180 million T cells. All discovery cohort repertoires had been generated using a single sequencing platform. The study used immunosequencing to profile the T cell repertoires of hundreds of subjects and linked those repertoires to cytomegalovirus serostatus. Both class I and class II loci were covered by HLA typing, at four-digit resolution. High-throughput TCR immunosequencing, statistical association of individual TCRs with disease status, and machine learning were combined to predict cytomegalovirus infection status. On average, roughly 200,000 unique TCR beta nucleotide sequences were sequenced per donor among a few hundred genotyped donors of the cohort, with approximately 18% of those sequences being non-productive. Donor age, sex, ethnicity and CMV serostatus were compiled alongside the repertoire data. Typing coverage differed by locus: A, B, C, DRB1 and DQB1 were typed in about 620-640 donors, DQA1 in about 500, DPA1 in around 580, and DPB1 in 400 to 490. About 300 gigabases of sequencing data and tens of millions of unique TCR sequences were included in an early release covering several hundred HLA-typed donors. Besides the first cohort of around 670 subjects, a separate validation cohort made up of 90 to 150 different subjects was used. An earlier analysis of roughly 600 of the donors used high-throughput TCR beta sequencing to judge whether each TCR beta V gene segment behaved as functional or pseudogenic. The study aimed to test whether cataloging public T cell receptors could reveal signatures of past pathogen exposure. A later genetic analysis took genome-wide SNP genotypes for about three fifths of the roughly 670 donors and used that subset as a discovery cohort. In a later analysis, previously published TCR beta repertoires from fewer than 750 donors were re-analyzed and high-resolution HLA genotyping was added so that TCR occurrence patterns could be studied. Of the roughly 400 genotyped donors, about 84% fell in the genetic ancestry cluster associated with self-reported Caucasian donors. In the later analysis, no new phenotypic data were used to find candidate immune exposures; instead, reliance was placed on TCR beta sequences and their occurrence across donors. Four or five DR-DQ haplotypes were treated as single units for association and clustering because of strong linkage in the cohort. General conclusions and limits of the study: At a false discovery rate of 0.05, a later analysis linked 15,000 to 20,000 TCR beta sequences to specific HLA alleles. An association between a missense DCLRE1C variant and V-gene and J-gene trimming of TCR beta chains was found in a later genetic analysis and replicated in an independent cohort. HLA typing was unavailable for some donors at each locus, so association tests used only the typed subset. According to the authors, the approach could potentially be generalized to other disease states and immunological phenotypes. When HLA alleles, especially DR and DQ, strongly co-occurred, TCR associations were difficult to assign to individual alleles. A few of the identified cytomegalovirus-associated TCR beta chains were confirmed in vitro to be specific for cytomegalovirus antigens. A further reported finding was that TCR beta sequences accurately predicted the HLA-A and HLA-B alleles for most subjects in the first cohort. In a later analysis, HLA-associated TCR beta chains showed more clonal expansion and lower generation probabilities than non-associated chains that were equally common. Most CMV-associated TCR beta chains appeared to be HLA-restricted in a later analysis, and the HLA associations seemed to be driven largely by CMV exposure. In a later analysis, TCR association rates were found to vary across HLA loci, with the most associated TCRs seen for DRB1 alleles and the fewest for HLA-C alleles. Presence/absence analyses assumed roughly uniform sequencing depth across donors, an assumption that may not hold. An earlier analysis of roughly 570 of the donors showed that most TCR beta V segments appeared in productive rearrangements either about 90% or about 30% of the time, which broadly matched IMGT annotations. Across donors, most TCR sequences were observed very rarely, whereas some public TCRs were present in many individuals. The only immune exposure information available for the cohort was CMV serostatus. In the study, around 160 TCR beta chains were listed as associated with cytomegalovirus. Linkage disequilibrium might explain the correlated functional status among segregating V segments, but an unknown experimental factor could not be ruled out. Seventeen rarely observed V segments, including chromosome 9 orphons, were excluded from the earlier analysis of a few hundred of the donors because counts were too low. A group of highly shared sequence variants was considered likely to be a technical artifact of the sequencing pipeline. Because the 87-base-pair reads could not distinguish some IMGT-functional V segments, including TRBV6-2 and TRBV6-3, those segments were excluded. In this cohort, only TCR beta chains were sequenced, and detectable features were limited by the absence of alpha or paired-chain data. The classifier was reported to diagnose cytomegalovirus status with high specificity and sensitivity in both the original cohort and the validation cohort. According to a later analysis, parvovirus B19, influenza, CMV and Epstein-Barr virus appeared linked to several top co-occurrence clusters. According to a later genetic analysis, donors in an Asian-associated ancestry cluster had fewer N-insertions in productive TCRs than the approximately 710-donor mean.

Receptors were amplified or captured by the immunoSEQ multiplex PCR assay. A mixture of 60 forward primers for TCR Vbeta segments and 13 reverse primers for TCR Jbeta segments was used in the multiplex PCR. A multiplex PCR assay on genomic DNA amplified the CDR3 region of rearranged TCR beta genes. On the Illumina HiSeq System, the amplified TCR beta libraries were sequenced as 87-base-pair reads. Processing in the source paper ran as follows. Across the roughly 700 repertoires, a later analysis counted 60 million to 90 million unique TCR beta chains, 9 million to 14 million of which were shared by at least two donors. Raw reads were error-corrected and collapsed into unique sequences by a nearest-neighbor algorithm in which closely related sequences were merged to remove PCR and sequencing errors. CDR3 sequences were aligned to IMGT reference sequences to assign V, D and J gene segments. For a sequence to be retained, a match of at least six nucleotides was required to both a V gene segment and a J gene segment. Rearrangements were classified as productive when the CDR3 lacked stop codons and remained in frame with V and J, and all other rearrangements were classified as non-productive. Following IMGT convention, CDR3 was defined as the stretch from the second conserved V-encoded cysteine to the conserved J-encoded phenylalanine. The earlier analysis of some 600 of the donors excluded sequences that lacked an unambiguous match to a single V gene segment. An earlier analysis of about 590 of the donors classified V segments as functional when productive rearrangements were above 56.7% and as segregating when the standard deviation between donors was above 5%. A statistical classification framework was developed to diagnose cytomegalovirus status using the catalog of TCR beta chain sequences. In a later analysis, V and J genes were assigned by comparing TCR nucleotide sequences against IMGT/GENE-DB human TR gene sequences. A later analysis assigned CDR3 sequences and most-parsimonious VDJ recombination scenarios with the TCRdist pipeline. In a later analysis, each TCR beta chain was defined by its CDR3 amino acid sequence together with its V-gene family, and reads without a unique V-gene family were excluded. To address suspected cross-contamination and a sequencing artifact, a later analysis removed roughly 580 highly shared, low-generation-probability nucleotide sequences. For each public chain, a later analysis derived a clonal expansion index from normalized ranks of inferred template counts within each repertoire. Generation probabilities in a later analysis came from a VDJ recombination model fitted to out-of-frame rearrangements, and those results were checked against IGoR. In a later analysis, TCR-TCR, TCR-HLA and TCR-CMV co-occurrence was scored with hypergeometric tests, and a repertoire-size bias correction was applied to TCR pairs. To estimate false discovery rates, a later analysis permuted the HLA or CMV assignments 20 times. In a later analysis, co-occurring TCRs were grouped using DBSCAN, and TCRdist sequence similarity was added for clustering within HLA-allele-positive subsets. For co-occurrence clustering, repertoires with fewer than 30,000 or more than 120,000 public chains were excluded, along with about five repertoires with anomalous nucleotide sharing. TCRdb's version of the immuneACCESS table is confined to in-frame rearrangements and falls short of the full clone set. An unresolved V gene accounts for under half of the shortfall where checked; the remainder is of unknown origin. V and J calls and clone size are those listed in that table; D and trimming were worked out from the DNA. The sample table contains approximately 110,000 clones; only one count was recorded for about 81% of them. The biggest ten clones account for 0.9% to 1.2% of the sample.

The cohort was made up of about 670 healthy bone marrow donors. Cohort members were all nominally healthy when sampled, although unrecorded immune exposures were likely present. The donor tested CMV seronegative and was one of the 352 seronegative cohort members. A peripheral blood sample was collected from each donor, and TCR beta sequencing was performed on peripheral blood mononuclear cells. The Qiagen DNeasy Blood Extraction Kit was used to extract genomic DNA from the blood cell samples. V is trimmed back by 5 bases and J by 8 bases, and the junction contains 6 bases that no gene match accounts for. The CDR3, cysteine through phenylalanine, is 13 amino acids long. The retained sequence is limited to the CDR3, 39 bases, with the frame set at the first base. Based on the germline V gene, the CDR1 and CDR2 sequences are SGHAT and FQNNGV. As concerns this clone: Its antigen is currently not known. Qualities for individual bases were not recorded, and no much larger clone is one base off.

The rearrangement combines TRBV11-2 with TRBJ1-2, with 9 bases in between that match TRBD1. The TCR comes from a woman between 25 and 40 years old in good health and CMV-seronegative. Sequencing used PBMCs. The bases read TGTGCCAGCAGCACCCGGGACAGGGCGGGCTACACCTTC. This codes for CASSTRDRAGYTF.